This T cell receptor beta chain originates from a study of blood T cell dynamics during melanoma immunotherapy. Trimming stripped 7 bases from V and 3 bases from J, with 10 bases between. The CDR3 has 11 amino acids. The germline gives CDR1 SQVTM, CDR2 ANQGSEA. Sequencing used immunoSEQ multiplex PCR; TCRdb keeps in-frame clones, though not all of them. This sample has around 12,000 clones, with nearly 90% found just once. Stated time point: week 3, after first cycle of checkpoint inhibitor. The sample consisted of blood, taken from a patient treated with checkpoint blockade. This rearrangement joins TRBV29-1 to TRBJ2-7, with D possibly matching TRBD1 (5 bases). The receptor was isolated from a human donor with melanoma. CDR3: CSADRFYEQYF. The CDR3 DNA reads TGCAGCGCAGACAGATTCTACGAGCAGTACTTC.